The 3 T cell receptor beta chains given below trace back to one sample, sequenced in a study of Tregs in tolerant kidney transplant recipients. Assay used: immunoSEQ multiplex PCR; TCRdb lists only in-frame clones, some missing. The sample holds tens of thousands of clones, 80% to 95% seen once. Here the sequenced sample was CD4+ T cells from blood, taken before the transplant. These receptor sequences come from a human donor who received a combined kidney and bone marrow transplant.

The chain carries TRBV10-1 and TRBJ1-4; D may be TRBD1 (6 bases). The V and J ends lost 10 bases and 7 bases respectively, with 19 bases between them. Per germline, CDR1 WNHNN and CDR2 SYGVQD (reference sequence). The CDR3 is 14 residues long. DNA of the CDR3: TGCGCCACCCCGGCAGGGGCGGTTATTGAAAAACTGTTTTTT. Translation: CATPAGAVIEKLFF.

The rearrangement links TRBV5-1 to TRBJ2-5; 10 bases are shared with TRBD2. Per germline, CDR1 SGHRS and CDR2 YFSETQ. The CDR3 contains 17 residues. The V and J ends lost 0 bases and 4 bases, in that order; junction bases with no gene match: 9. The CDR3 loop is CASSLDLAGGLGETQYF. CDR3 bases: TGCGCCAGCAGCTTGGATTTAGCGGGAGGCCTTGGAGAGACCCAGTACTTC.

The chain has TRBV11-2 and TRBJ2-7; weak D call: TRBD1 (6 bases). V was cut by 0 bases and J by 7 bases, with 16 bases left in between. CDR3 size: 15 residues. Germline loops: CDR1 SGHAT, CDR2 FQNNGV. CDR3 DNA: TGTGCCAGCAGCTTAGAAGCAGCGCGCAGGGGTGAGCAGTACTTC. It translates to CASSLEAARRGEQYF.